This entry is about one T cell receptor beta chain. The data stem from a study of blood T cell repertoires in COVID-19. Repertoires were generated with immunoSEQ multiplex PCR, while TCRdb's copy carries only in-frame clones and drops some. Here the sample spans approximately 180,000 clones, about 78% being singletons. This CDR3 region has 13 residues. CDR1 and CDR2 (germline): SGHRS, YFSETQ. Trimming pared 4 bases from V and 7 bases from J, leaving 14 bases between. Sequenced sample: PBMCs or T cells enriched from blood (not recorded which). The receptor was derived from a woman aged 50 to 65 who had recovered from COVID-19. The chain has TRBV5-1 and TRBJ1-1; D ambiguous. CDR3 loop: CASSLNGESEAFF. The CDR3 DNA sequence: TGCGCCAGCAGCCTCAATGGGGAGAGTGAAGCTTTCTTT.